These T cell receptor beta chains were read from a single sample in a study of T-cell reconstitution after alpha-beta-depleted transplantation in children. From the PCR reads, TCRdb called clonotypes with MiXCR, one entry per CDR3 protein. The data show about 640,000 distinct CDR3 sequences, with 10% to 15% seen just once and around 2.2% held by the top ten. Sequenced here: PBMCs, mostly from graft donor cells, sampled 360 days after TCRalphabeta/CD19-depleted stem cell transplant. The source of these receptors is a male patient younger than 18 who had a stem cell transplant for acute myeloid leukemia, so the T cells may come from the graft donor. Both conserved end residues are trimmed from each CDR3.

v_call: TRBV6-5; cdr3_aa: ASSYSGTPGHGEQF
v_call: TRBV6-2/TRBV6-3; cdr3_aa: ASSRSRDDEQF
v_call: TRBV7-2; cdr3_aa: ASSLEAGYRRQPQH
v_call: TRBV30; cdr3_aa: AWSEGQDSYEQY
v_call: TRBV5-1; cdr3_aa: ASRFGQGALLSSYNEQF
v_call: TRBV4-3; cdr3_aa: ASSQGASGRSEQY
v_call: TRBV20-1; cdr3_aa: SARFGLDYNEQF
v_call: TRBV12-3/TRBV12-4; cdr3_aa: ASRLGTAYSGANVLT
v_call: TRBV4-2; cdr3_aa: ASSQEVGGEQF
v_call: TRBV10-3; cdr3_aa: AIRTTGTGYEQY
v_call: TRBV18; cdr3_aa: ASSPMATGGPGSYEQY
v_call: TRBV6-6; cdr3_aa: ASSYRTYEQY
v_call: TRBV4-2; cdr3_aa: ASSQGSGSLNTEAF
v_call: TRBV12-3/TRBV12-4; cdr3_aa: ASSLFPISGRYEQY
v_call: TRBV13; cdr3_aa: ASSYHGAAGTYEQY
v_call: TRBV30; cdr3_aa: AWSVYGRENTEAF
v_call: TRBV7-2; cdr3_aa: ASSSIQAGPYNEQF
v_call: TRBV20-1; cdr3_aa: SARVGAGRSEQY
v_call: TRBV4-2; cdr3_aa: ASSQDVGGSLSYEQY
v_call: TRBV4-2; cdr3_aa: ASSQDTQDNYGYT
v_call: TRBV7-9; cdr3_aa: ASSSQGANSGANVLT
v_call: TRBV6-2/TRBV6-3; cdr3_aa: ASVTSGSPYNEQF
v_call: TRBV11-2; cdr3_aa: ASSFNDNNEQF
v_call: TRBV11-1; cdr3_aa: ASSLLAGGSEQY
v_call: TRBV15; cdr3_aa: ATSRELAGGGDEQF
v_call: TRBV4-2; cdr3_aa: ASSQSGELF
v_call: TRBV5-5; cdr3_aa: ATTGEWATDTQY
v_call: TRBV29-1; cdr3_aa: SVLGNTGELF
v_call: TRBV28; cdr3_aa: ASSLGSGRADGTQY
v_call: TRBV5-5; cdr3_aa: ASSLPIRDRKIIQY
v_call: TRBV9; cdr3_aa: ASSVAGGLKGEQY
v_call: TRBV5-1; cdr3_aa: ASTSHRQGRNTGELF
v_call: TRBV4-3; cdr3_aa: ASSQVSGIYEQY
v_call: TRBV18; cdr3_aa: ASSRGRGTTQGYEQY
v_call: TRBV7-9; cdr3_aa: ASSLNPPGDYNEQF
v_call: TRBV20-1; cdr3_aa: SARDISEQETQY
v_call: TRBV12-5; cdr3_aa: ASGRHSYEQY
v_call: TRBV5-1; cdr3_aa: ASTSFWTGDNTEAF
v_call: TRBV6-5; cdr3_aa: ASSYYAGQGYTGELF
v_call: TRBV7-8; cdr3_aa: ASSLDVAGGWRETQY
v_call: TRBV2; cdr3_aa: ASSEAPGGSSYNEQF
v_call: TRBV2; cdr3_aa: ASSEVDRGLNEQF
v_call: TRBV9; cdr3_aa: ASSVAGGFELTDTQY
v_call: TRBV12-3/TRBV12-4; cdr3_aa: ASSLGRRQRSGPYTGELF
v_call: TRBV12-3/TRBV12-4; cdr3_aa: ASRPGQGHEQY
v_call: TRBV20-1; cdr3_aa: SDRAAGSYEQY
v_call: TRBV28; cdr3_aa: ASSLIPTGGTDTQY
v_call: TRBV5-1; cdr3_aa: ASSLDGGSGTEAF